The present TCR beta chain was sequenced within a study of blood T cell repertoires in COVID-19. At the level of the study: Some COVID-19 samples were acute and others convalescent; all came from the United States, Italy and Spain. Sample material is recorded as cDNA or gDNA derived from T cells, B-cell-depleted T cells, or PBMCs.

In the authors' workflow: Amplified reference gene primers provided the basis for estimating nucleated cell counts. Produced via immunoSEQ multiplex PCR; TCRdb's table is partial and in-frame only. For V, J and clone size, that table is used; D and trimming come from the DNA. The table shows about 89,000 clones, with around 88% occurring only once. CDR3 length equals 15 residues. The V and J ends lost 2 bases and 2 bases, in that order; junction bases with no gene match: 2. Germline V gene lookup returns CDR1 SGHTA and CDR2 FQGTGA. This TCR was recovered from a man between 60 and 70 years old with acute or convalescent COVID-19. The chain carries TRBV7-3 and TRBJ2-1, with 8 bases fitting TRBD2. Sequences were obtained from peripheral blood. The CDR3 nucleotides read TGTGCCAGCAGCTTAGAGGGACTAGCCTACAATGAGCAGTTCTTC. It is translated as CASSLEGLAYNEQFF.